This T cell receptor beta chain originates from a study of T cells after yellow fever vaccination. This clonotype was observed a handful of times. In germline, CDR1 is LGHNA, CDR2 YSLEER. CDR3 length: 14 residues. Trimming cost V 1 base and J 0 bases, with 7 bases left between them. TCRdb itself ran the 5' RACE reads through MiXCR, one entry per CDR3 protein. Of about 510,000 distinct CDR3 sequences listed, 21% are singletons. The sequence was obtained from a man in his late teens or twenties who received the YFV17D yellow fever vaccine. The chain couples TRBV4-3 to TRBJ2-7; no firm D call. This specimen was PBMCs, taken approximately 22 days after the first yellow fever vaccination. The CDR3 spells CASSQVSSSYEQYF. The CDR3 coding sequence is TGCGCCAGCAGCCAAGTTAGCAGCTCCTACGAGCAGTACTTC.